These T cell receptor beta chains were read from a single sample in a study of control samples from healthy donors and cancer patients. Sequenced by immunoSEQ multiplex PCR; TCRdb stores in-frame clones only, minus some. Among approximately 98,000 clones, approximately 80% were seen once, and the ten largest hold about 7%. Input material: blood. The receptor set was obtained from a man younger than 30 in good health. CDR3s include the opening cysteine and the closing phenylalanine or tryptophan. Each record gives: V gene, J gene, CDR3 protein.

>TRBV10-3|TRBJ1-1
CAISPQPGTEAFF
>TRBV2|TRBJ2-5
CASSEKTGLAGRRETQYF
>TRBV6-2/TRBV6-3|TRBJ2-3
CASSKDRGLTDTQYF
>TRBV2|TRBJ2-2
CASKTGYTGELFF
>TRBV4-3|TRBJ2-2
CASSQEQQGGAFAGELFF
>TRBV28|TRBJ2-5
CASSLSGTAETQYF
>TRBV7-2|TRBJ1-1
CASSLAPVGQWGRTEAFF
>TRBV7-6|TRBJ2-3
CASSRPETESSRADTQYF
>TRBV5-1|TRBJ2-6
CASSFLEAHGPSGANVLTF
>TRBV9|TRBJ1-1
CASSVGPLNTEAFF
>TRBV30|TRBJ1-2
CAWSSPDGPFNYGYTF
>TRBV6-5|TRBJ1-2
CASSLTGRANYGYTF
>TRBV6-6|TRBJ1-4
CASGATGRRTNEKLFF
>TRBV10-2|TRBJ2-1
CASRGPSSGGANEQFF
>TRBV11-3|TRBJ2-3
CASSPPGTDTQYF
>TRBV21-1|TRBJ2-1
CASTDNEQFF
>TRBV30|TRBJ2-2
CAWRGIWSHTGELFF
>TRBV25-1|TRBJ1-4
CASSQDGPNEKLFF
>TRBV5-6|TRBJ1-1
CASSPGGGTGGAFF
>TRBV6-6|TRBJ2-7
CASSQGREQYF
>TRBV10-3|TRBJ1-2
CAISVASGYGYTF
>TRBV7-9|TRBJ2-5
CASSLAWGIQETQYF
>TRBV9|TRBJ2-5
CASSVAREETQYF
>TRBV7-8|TRBJ2-5
CASSLILAGGETQYF
>TRBV5-1|TRBJ1-5
CASRRLYSGQRNQPQHF
>TRBV30|TRBJ2-7
CAWSNQGTGYEQYF
>TRBV9|TRBJ2-3
CASSVAWTAGDTQYF
>TRBV5-1|TRBJ1-1
CASSLTGGAAEAFF
>TRBV29-1|TRBJ2-2
CSVLTDGGSGELFF
>TRBV27|TRBJ2-7
CASSLSVLASYEQYF
>TRBV28|TRBJ1-1
CASSTRGSPEAFF
>TRBV18|TRBJ1-1
CASSHDRGGTEAFF
>TRBV5-4|TRBJ2-5
CASSKSRDRGRETQYF
>TRBV6-5|TRBJ1-2
CASTRTRGYGYTF
>TRBV28|TRBJ2-2
CASNWAPGELFF
>TRBV6-6|TRBJ1-4
CASSPGQANEKLFF
>TRBV28|TRBJ1-1
CASSSPDPKNTEAFF
>TRBV5-1|TRBJ1-1
CASSLEGGRTEAFF
>TRBV4-1|TRBJ1-1
CASSQDRVTGPSGAFF
>TRBV19|TRBJ1-1
CASSIEGRNTEAFF
>TRBV4-1|TRBJ1-1
CASSQVALLPTYEAFF
>TRBV6-5|TRBJ1-1
CASGPQGTEAFF